The 25 T cell receptor beta chains in this list originate from one sample, sequenced in a study of identical twins. One entry per CDR3 protein, called by TCRdb with MiXCR from the 5' RACE reads. Of 1.5 million to 2 million distinct CDR3 sequences in the sample, under 35% were seen once. Sequencing was performed on cord blood. The receptors derive from a newborn girl in good health.

The chain employs TRBV3-1 and TRBJ2-1; TRBD2 aligns across 12 bases. The germline gives CDR1 LGHDT, CDR2 YNNKEL (reference sequence). Trimming took 5 bases from V and 5 from J; bases not matched to a gene: 25. The CDR3 has 22 amino acids. The CDR3, as DNA: TGTGCCAGCAGCGGTCTCCGATTCCTAGCGGGAGGGCCTTGGCTACTCCACAATGAGCAGTTCTTC. Encoded protein: CASSGLRFLAGGPWLLHNEQFF.

The V call is TRBV10-3, the J call TRBJ1-6; TRBD1 might be the D (5 bases). Germline CDR1 and CDR2: ENHRY and SYGVKD. The CDR3 is made up of 14 amino acids. V shed 1 base and J shed 10 bases, with 11 bases lying between them. The DNA for the CDR3 is TGTGCCATCAGTGAGTGGGGGGTCGGGTCACCCCTCCACTTT. This translates into CAISEWGVGSPLHF.

This clonotype was counted only a few times. The chain joins TRBV20-1 to TRBJ1-2; weak D call: TRBD1 (5 bases). Germline CDR1 DFQATT, CDR2 SNEGSKA (reference sequence). V lost 6 bases and J lost 5, with 22 bases in between. This CDR3 has 15 amino acids. CDR3 sequence reads: CSARRTIRDDYGYTF. The CDR3 DNA reads TGCAGTGCCCGAAGGACCATTAGGGACGATTATGGCTACACCTTC.

The V call is TRBV4-1, the J call TRBJ2-2; TRBD1 aligns across 8 bases. Trimming took 1 base from V and 4 from J; bases not matched to a gene: 8. This CDR3 is built from 17 residues. The germline gives CDR1 MGHRA, CDR2 YSYEKL. CDR3 sequence: CASSQGQGWKATGELFF. CDR3 DNA: TGCGCCAGCAGCCAAGGACAGGGGTGGAAGGCCACCGGGGAGCTGTTTTTT.

This clonotype was observed a few times. V is TRBV13 and J is TRBJ1-6; D perhaps matches TRBD1 (6 bases). V lost 2 bases, J lost 5 bases, and 10 bases lay in between. Per germline, CDR1 PRHDT and CDR2 FYEKMQ (reference sequence). This CDR3 region has 15 residues. Written as DNA, the CDR3 is TGTGCCAGCAGCTTAACCCAGGGGAATAATTCACCCCTCCACTTT. Protein sequence: CASSLTQGNNSPLHF.

The CDR3 DNA follows: TGCAGTGCCCCCCCCTTCGAGGGGGAGACCCAGTACTTC. As protein: CSAPPFEGETQYF. This rearrangement joins TRBV20-1 to TRBJ2-7; the D call may be TRBD1 or TRBD2 (5 bases each). The J call is in doubt because the DNA end fits TRBJ2-5 better. The CDR3 consists of 13 residues. CDR1 is DFQATT and CDR2 is SNEGSKA in the germline V gene (reference sequence).

This chain links TRBV20-1 with TRBJ2-1, with 7 positions matching TRBD2. The ends lost 4 bases at V and 8 bases at J; junction bases unmatched: 5. This CDR3 has 12 residues. The germline CDR1 and CDR2 sequences are DFQATT and SNEGSKA (reference sequence). The CDR3 region has the DNA TGCAGTGCTAAACTAGCGAACCATGAGCAGTTCTTC. Protein product: CSAKLANHEQFF.

This chain joins TRBV27 and TRBJ2-6; no definite D call. This CDR3 spans 16 amino acids. V was trimmed by 3 bases and J by 4 bases, leaving 13 bases between them. Germline V gene data show CDR1 as MNHEY and CDR2 as SMNVEV (reference sequence). The CDR3 DNA reads as TGTGCCAGCAGTTTCCGGCCCGCCACCGGGGCCAACGTCCTGACTTTC. It is translated as CASSFRPATGANVLTF.

This clonotype showed up just a few times. The CDR3 protein is CASGLGLNTEAFF. CDR3 DNA: TGTGCTAGTGGTTTGGGGCTGAACACTGAAGCTTTCTTT. The gene calls are TRBV12-5 and TRBJ1-1; D is undetermined. Germline V CDR1 and CDR2: LGHNT, FRNRAP. The CDR3 length is 13 residues. V shed 1 base and J shed 0 bases, with 3 bases lying between them.

J is TRBJ2-2 and V is TRBV20-1, with D perhaps TRBD2 (6 bases). The CDR3 has 12 residues. The germline V gene encodes CDR1 DFQATT and CDR2 SNEGSKA (reference sequence). Trimming cost V 6 bases and J 7 bases, with 12 bases left between them. The DNA of the CDR3 is TGCAGTGCCCGGAGGGCCCGCGGGGAGCTGTTTTTT. It specifies CSARRARGELFF.

This chain joins TRBV6-2 or TRBV6-3 and TRBJ2-7, with 10 bases identical to TRBD2. V lost 1 base to trimming and J lost 5 bases; unmatched junction nucleotides: 5. The CDR3 length is 15 residues. Germline lookup yields CDR1 MNHEY and CDR2 SVGEGT. The CDR3 region has the DNA TGTGCCAGCAGTTACTGGCTAGCGGGAGCGAACGAGCAGTACTTC. This translates into CASSYWLAGANEQYF.

The chain links TRBV10-2 to TRBJ2-7; weak D call: TRBD1 (5 bases). The length of the CDR3 is 13 residues. V dropped 7 bases and J dropped 3 bases, with 13 bases sitting between them. Germline CDR1 reads WSHSY; CDR2 reads SAAADI. For the CDR3, the DNA is TGCGCCAGCATCGGCAGGGAAAACTACGAGCAGTACTTC. This encodes CASIGRENYEQYF.

The rearrangement links TRBV2 to TRBJ2-7; D is perhaps TRBD1 (5 bases). Deletions cut 4 bases from V and 4 bases from J, with 11 bases between. Germline V lookup: CDR1 SNHLY, CDR2 FYNNEI. The CDR3 is 13 amino acids. Here the CDR3 reads CASSVMGRYEQYF. The CDR3 DNA reads TGTGCCAGCAGTGTCATGGGGCGGTACGAGCAGTACTTC.

The V gene is TRBV20-1, the J gene TRBJ2-3, with D uncertain. CDR1 DFQATT and CDR2 SNEGSKA come from the germline V gene (reference sequence). This CDR3 has 15 amino acids. Trimming removed 4 bases at V and 2 bases at J, with 16 bases between. CDR3 residues: CSAISPSGPTDTQYF. The CDR3 region has the DNA TGCAGTGCTATATCCCCCAGTGGCCCCACAGATACGCAGTATTTT.

The chain joins TRBV30 to TRBJ1-6, with D perhaps matching TRBD1 (5 bases). CDR1 and CDR2 (germline): GTSNPN, SVGIG (reference sequence). With 3 bases removed from V and 14 bases from J, the gap between germline ends came to 20 bases. The CDR3 loop spans 14 amino acids. In DNA form, the CDR3 reads TGTGCCTGGAGCGGGGCCTCCGTCGGCAGTTCCCTCCACTTT. This sequence encodes CAWSGASVGSSLHF.

The chain joins TRBV6-5 to TRBJ2-7; D may match TRBD1 or TRBD2 (5 bases each). Per germline, CDR1 MNHEY and CDR2 SVGAGI. Trimming took 6 bases from V and 2 from J, leaving 14 bases between them. This CDR3 is built from 14 residues. In DNA form, the CDR3 reads TGTGCCAGCAGCCGCCGGGACGCAACCTACGAGCAGTACTTC. It specifies CASSRRDATYEQYF.

This clonotype appeared once. This rearrangement joins TRBV12-3 or TRBV12-4 to TRBJ2-3; 12 nucleotides line up with TRBD1. After removal of 6 bases from V and 11 bases from J, the junction contained 15 bases not matched to a gene. This CDR3 has 16 residues. DNA for the CDR3: TGTGCCAGCAGCAATAGGGACAGGGGGCTGGTAGATGTGCAGTATTTT. It translates to CASSNRDRGLVDVQYF.

The CDR3 sequence: CASSVGAAGDKQYF. The CDR3 nucleotides are TGTGCCAGCAGCGTAGGAGCAGCGGGAGACAAGCAGTACTTC. The chain carries TRBV9 and TRBJ2-7, with TRBD2 matching over 8 bases. The CDR3 is made up of 14 amino acids. CDR1 is SGDLS and CDR2 is YYNGEE in the germline V gene. The junction had 7 bases not matched to a gene; V was cut back by 0 bases and J by 8 bases.

This clonotype has just a few counts. V usage is TRBV20-1 and J usage is TRBJ2-7; 7 bases line up with TRBD2. The ends lost 0 bases at V and 3 bases at J; junction bases unmatched: 5. CDR1 and CDR2 from the germline V gene are DFQATT and SNEGSKA (reference sequence). The CDR3 spans 14 residues. Here the CDR3 reads CSARDPSGNYEQYF. CDR3 in DNA: TGCAGTGCTAGAGATCCTAGCGGAAACTACGAGCAGTACTTC.

The chain joins TRBV19 to TRBJ2-3, with a tentative D call TRBD1 (5 bases). Germline CDR1 reads LNHDA; CDR2 reads SQIVND (reference sequence). V was clipped by 5 bases and J by 1 base, with 10 bases between them. CDR3 size: 14 residues. Here the CDR3 reads CASSGAVRTDTQYF. In DNA, the CDR3 is TGTGCCAGTAGTGGGGCGGTCCGCACAGATACGCAGTATTTT. The full variable domain, in which reference TRBV19 and TRBJ2-3 provide the parts outside the CDR3, is DGGITQSPKYLFRKEGQNVTLSCEQNLNHDAMYWYRQDPGQGLRLIYYSQIVNDFQKGDIAEGYSVSREKKESFPLTVTSAQKNPTAFYLCASSGAVRTDTQYFGPGTRLTVL.

This clonotype was picked up a small number of times. The CDR3 sequence is CSARNYRSGRGTDTQYF. CDR3 nucleotides: TGCAGTGCTAGAAACTACAGGAGCGGGAGAGGCACAGATACGCAGTATTTT. The chain has TRBV20-1 and TRBJ2-3; 8 nucleotides align to TRBD2. CDR1 is DFQATT, CDR2 SNEGSKA, per germline (reference sequence). After removal of 2 bases from V and 1 base from J, the junction contained 11 bases not matched to a gene. This CDR3 is built from 17 residues.

In its sample, this clonotype was seen a few times. The V gene is TRBV20-1, the J gene TRBJ2-5; D is perhaps TRBD2 (5 bases). Germline V gene lookup returns CDR1 DFQATT and CDR2 SNEGSKA (reference sequence). The V end lost 3 bases, the J end lost 11 bases, and 10 bases lay between the germline ends. The CDR3 contains 10 residues. Written as DNA, the CDR3 is TGCAGTGCTAGCGGGAAGAAGCAGTACTTC. Encoded protein: CSASGKKQYF.

This clonotype was counted a few times. The V call is TRBV12-3 or TRBV12-4, the J call TRBJ2-7; 9 bases line up with TRBD2. There are 15 residues in the CDR3. After removal of 5 bases from V and 3 bases from J, the junction contained 8 bases not matched to a gene. CDR3 region: CASSPGLARGYEQYF. CDR3 bases: TGTGCCAGCAGTCCGGGACTAGCAAGGGGCTACGAGCAGTACTTC.

A single count supports this clonotype. The J gene is TRBJ2-7, the V gene TRBV4-1; 13 bases map to TRBD2. Losses at the gene ends were 4 bases for V and 7 bases for J; bases not matched to a gene: 16. The CDR3 spans 18 residues. Per the germline V gene, CDR1 is MGHRA and CDR2 is YSYEKL. The DNA for the CDR3 is TGCGCCAGCAGCCCATCTGGACTAGCGGGGGTGGCCTACAATGAGCAGTACTTC. Translating it yields CASSPSGLAGVAYNEQYF.

About this clonotype itself: One junction end disagrees with the germline gene, perhaps due to a read error. CDR3 region: CASSPPTNSPPHF. As DNA, the CDR3 is TGTGCCAGCAGTCCCCCGACGAATTCACCCCCCCACTTT. The chain joins TRBV28 to TRBJ1-6; D unclear. The germline V gene has CDR1 MDHEN and CDR2 SYDVKM. This CDR3 is built from 13 residues.